Sequencing of this T cell receptor (beta chain) was carried out in a study of patients and donors after allogeneic stem cell transplantation. TCRdb analysed the RT-PCR reads with MiXCR anew, one entry per CDR3 protein. The sample gives roughly 880,000 distinct CDR3 sequences, roughly 18% of which show up once; 5% to 7.5% is in the top ten. Germline V gene data show CDR1 as DFQATT and CDR2 as SNEGSKA (reference sequence). The CDR3 sequence is 16 residues long. J gave up 0 bases and V 5 bases, and 9 bases lay outside the gene matches. The source is a human donor who was either an allogeneic HSCT recipient or a stem cell or donor lymphocyte infusion donor (not recorded which). It is not recorded whose cells these are; they may come from a transplant donor. The V and J genes are TRBV20-1 and TRBJ2-4; the match to TRBD2 covers 8 bases. The sequencing sample was made of blood, either unsorted or a sorted T cell fraction (not recorded which). The CDR3 DNA sequence: TGCAGTGCTGACGAGCGGGAGCACCTAGCCAAAAACATTCAGTACTTC. This translates into CSADEREHLAKNIQYF.